This T cell receptor beta chain was recovered during a study of shared clonotypes between healthy human individuals. This table comes from immunoSEQ multiplex PCR, and its TCRdb copy is limited to in-frame clones, with some not included. The table has approximately 330,000 clones, roughly 80% seen once. The receptor comes from a man aged 25-40 years in good health. Material for sequencing was memory CD4+ T cells sorted from blood. This sample's subset: CD45RA-negative fraction.

The CDR3: CASRLGLGQGPINTEAFF. The CDR3 nucleotides are TGTGCCAGCAGACTGGGGCTCGGACAGGGACCTATCAACACTGAAGCTTTCTTT. The chain combines TRBV5-6 with TRBJ1-1, with 8 bases lining up with TRBD1. Germline V gene sequence: CDR1 SGHDT, CDR2 YYEEEE. The V segment lost 5 bases and the J segment 2 bases; nucleotides outside the gene matches: 17. The CDR3 is made up of 18 amino acids.